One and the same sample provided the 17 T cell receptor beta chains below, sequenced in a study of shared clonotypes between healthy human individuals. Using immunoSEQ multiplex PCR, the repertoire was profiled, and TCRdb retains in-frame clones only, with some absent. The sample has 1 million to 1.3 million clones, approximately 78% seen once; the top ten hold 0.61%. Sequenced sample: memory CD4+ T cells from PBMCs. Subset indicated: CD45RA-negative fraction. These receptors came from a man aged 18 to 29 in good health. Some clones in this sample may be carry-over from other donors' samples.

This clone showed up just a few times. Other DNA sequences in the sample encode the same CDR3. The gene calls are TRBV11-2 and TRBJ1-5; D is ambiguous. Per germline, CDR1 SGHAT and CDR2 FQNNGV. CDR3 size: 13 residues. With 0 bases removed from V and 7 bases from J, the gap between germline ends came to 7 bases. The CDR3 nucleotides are TGTGCCAGCAGCTTAGATCGGGTACAGCCCCAGCATTTT. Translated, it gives CASSLDRVQPQHF.

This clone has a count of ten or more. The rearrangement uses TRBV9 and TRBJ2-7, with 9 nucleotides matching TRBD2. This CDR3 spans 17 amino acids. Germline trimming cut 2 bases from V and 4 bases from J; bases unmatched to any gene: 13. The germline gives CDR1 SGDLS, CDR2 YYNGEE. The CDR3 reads CASSVQSSGRGPYEQYF. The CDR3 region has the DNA TGTGCCAGCAGCGTTCAAAGTAGCGGGAGAGGTCCATACGAGCAGTACTTC.

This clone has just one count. The CDR3 region is CASSMTGLGFVTNEKLFF. The CDR3 DNA reads as TGTGCCAGCAGTATGACAGGGTTGGGGTTCGTAACTAATGAAAAACTGTTTTTT. V is TRBV28 and J is TRBJ1-4; 7 bases are shared with TRBD1. Per the germline V gene, CDR1 is MDHEN and CDR2 is SYDVKM. The V segment lost 5 bases and the J segment 1 base; nucleotides outside the gene matches: 13. The CDR3 is 18 residues long.

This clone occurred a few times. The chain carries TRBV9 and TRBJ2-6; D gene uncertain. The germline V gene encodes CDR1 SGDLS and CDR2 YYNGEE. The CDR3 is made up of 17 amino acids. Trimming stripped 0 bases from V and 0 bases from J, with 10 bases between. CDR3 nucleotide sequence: TGTGCCAGCAGCGTAGATCTATGGGGCTCTGGGGCCAACGTCCTGACTTTC. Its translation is CASSVDLWGSGANVLTF.

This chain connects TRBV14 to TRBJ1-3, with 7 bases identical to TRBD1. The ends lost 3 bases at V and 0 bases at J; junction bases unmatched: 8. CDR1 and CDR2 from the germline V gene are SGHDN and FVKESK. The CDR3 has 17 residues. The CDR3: CASSQLTGHDSGNTIYF. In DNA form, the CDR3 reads TGTGCCAGCAGCCAGCTGACAGGGCATGACTCTGGAAACACCATATATTTT. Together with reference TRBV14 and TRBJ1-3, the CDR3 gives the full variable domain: EAGVTQFPSHSVIEKGQTVTLRCDPISGHDNLYWYRRVMGKEIKFLLHFVKESKQDESGMPNNRFLAERTGGTYSTLKVQPAELEDSGVYFCASSQLTGHDSGNTIYFGEGSWLTVV.

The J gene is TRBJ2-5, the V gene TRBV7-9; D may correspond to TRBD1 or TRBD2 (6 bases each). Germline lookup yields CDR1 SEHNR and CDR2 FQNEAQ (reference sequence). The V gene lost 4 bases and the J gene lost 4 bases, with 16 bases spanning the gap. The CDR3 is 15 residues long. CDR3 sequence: CASSSRGHRGETQYF. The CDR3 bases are TGTGCCAGCAGCTCCCGGGGGCATCGGGGAGAGACCCAGTACTTC.

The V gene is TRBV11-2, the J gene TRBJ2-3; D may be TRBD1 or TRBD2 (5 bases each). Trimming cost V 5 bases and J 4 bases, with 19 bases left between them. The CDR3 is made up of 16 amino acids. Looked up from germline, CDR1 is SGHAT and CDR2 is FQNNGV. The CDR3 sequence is CASSRAGTPAADTQYF. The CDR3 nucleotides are TGTGCCAGCAGCCGCGCCGGGACCCCGGCGGCAGATACGCAGTATTTT.

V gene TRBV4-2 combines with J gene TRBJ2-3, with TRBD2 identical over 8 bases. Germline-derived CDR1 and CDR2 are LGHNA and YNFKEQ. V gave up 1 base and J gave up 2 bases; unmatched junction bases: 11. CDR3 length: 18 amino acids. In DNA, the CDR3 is TGTGCCAGCAGCCAAGGTGGCGGGACTAGGGGTTACACAGATACGCAGTATTTT. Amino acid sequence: CASSQGGGTRGYTDTQYF.

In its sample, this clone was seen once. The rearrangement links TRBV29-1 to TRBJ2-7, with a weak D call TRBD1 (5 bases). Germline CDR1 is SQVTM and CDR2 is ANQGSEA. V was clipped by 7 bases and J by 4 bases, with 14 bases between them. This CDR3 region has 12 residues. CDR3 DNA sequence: TGCAGCGCGACAGACTCAAGTTACGAGCAGTACTTC. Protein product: CSATDSSYEQYF.

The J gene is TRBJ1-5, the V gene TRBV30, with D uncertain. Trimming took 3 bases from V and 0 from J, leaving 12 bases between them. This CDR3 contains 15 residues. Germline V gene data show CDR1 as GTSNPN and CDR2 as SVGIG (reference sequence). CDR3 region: CAWSRERYSNQPQHF. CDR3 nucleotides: TGTGCCTGGAGCCGGGAGCGGTATAGCAATCAGCCCCAGCATTTT. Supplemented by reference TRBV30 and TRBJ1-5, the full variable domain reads SQTIHQWPATLVQPVGSPLSLECTVEGTSNPNLYWYRQAAGRGLQLLFYSVGIGQISSEVPQNLSASRPQDRQFILSSKKLLLSDSGFYLCAWSRERYSNQPQHFGDGTRLSIL.

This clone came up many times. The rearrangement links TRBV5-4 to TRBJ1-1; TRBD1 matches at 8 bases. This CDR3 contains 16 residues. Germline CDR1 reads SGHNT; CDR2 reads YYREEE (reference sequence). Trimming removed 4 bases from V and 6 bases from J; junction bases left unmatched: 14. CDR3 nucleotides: TGTGCCAGCAGCAAACCGACAGGGGAGGATGGGGCTGAAGCTTTCTTT. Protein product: CASSKPTGEDGAEAFF.

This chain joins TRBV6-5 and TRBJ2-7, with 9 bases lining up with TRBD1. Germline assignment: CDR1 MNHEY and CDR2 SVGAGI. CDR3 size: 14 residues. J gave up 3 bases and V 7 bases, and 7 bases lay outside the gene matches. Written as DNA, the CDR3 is TGTGCCAGCAATAAACAGGGGGCGAGCTACGAGCAGTACTTC. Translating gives CASNKQGASYEQYF.

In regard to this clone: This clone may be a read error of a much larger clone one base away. DNA of the CDR3: TGTGCCAGCAGCCAGGAGGGGGCTGGCTACACCTTC. It yields the protein CASSQEGAGYTF. This chain joins TRBV4-2 and TRBJ1-2, with 7 nucleotides matching TRBD1. Germline V gene data show CDR1 as LGHNA and CDR2 as YNFKEQ. The CDR3 has 12 amino acids. V shed 3 bases and J 7 bases; nucleotides not matched to a gene: 2.

CDR3 sequence (DNA): TGTGCCTGGGGCGATAGCGGGATGACCTACAATGAGCAGTTCTTC. This codes for CAWGDSGMTYNEQFF. The V call is TRBV30, the J call TRBJ2-1, with 8 bases fitting TRBD2. V was pared by 5 bases and J by 2 bases, with 8 bases of the junction left unmatched. This CDR3 has 15 amino acids. The germline CDR1 and CDR2 sequences are GTSNPN and SVGIG (reference sequence).

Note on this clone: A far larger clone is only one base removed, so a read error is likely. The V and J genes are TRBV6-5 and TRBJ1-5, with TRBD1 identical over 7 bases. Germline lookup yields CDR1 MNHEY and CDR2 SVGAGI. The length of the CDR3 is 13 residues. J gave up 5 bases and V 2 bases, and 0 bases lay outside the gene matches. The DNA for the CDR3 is TGTGCCAGCAGTTACGACAGGGATCAGCCCCAGCATTTT. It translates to CASSYDRDQPQHF.

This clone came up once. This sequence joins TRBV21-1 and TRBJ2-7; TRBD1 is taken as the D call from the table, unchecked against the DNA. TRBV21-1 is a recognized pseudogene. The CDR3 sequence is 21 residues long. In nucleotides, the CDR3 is TGTGCCAGCAGCAAGCCGCAGGACAATTTACAAACCAGCTCGAGCTCCTACGAGCAGTACTTC. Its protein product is CASSKPQDNLQTSSSSYEQYF.

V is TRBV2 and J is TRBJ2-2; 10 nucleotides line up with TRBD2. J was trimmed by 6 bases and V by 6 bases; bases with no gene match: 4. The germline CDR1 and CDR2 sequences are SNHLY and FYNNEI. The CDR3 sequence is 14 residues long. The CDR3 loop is CASRPSGSAGELFF. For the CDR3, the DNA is TGTGCCAGCAGACCTAGCGGGAGCGCCGGGGAGCTGTTTTTT.